One sample yielded the 22 T cell receptor beta chains listed below, sequenced in a study of blood T cell repertoires in COVID-19. Generated by immunoSEQ multiplex PCR, the TCRdb table keeps only in-frame clones and is missing some. The sample consists of around 54,000 clones, approximately 82% of them appearing once. What was sequenced was PBMCs or T cells enriched from blood (not recorded which). Receptors were obtained from a woman between 50 and 59 years old with acute COVID-19.

This chain joins TRBV4-1 and TRBJ1-1; the match to TRBD1 covers 7 bases. With V trimmed by 4 bases and J by 5 bases, 10 bases remained unmatched. The CDR3 is 15 residues long. The germline V gene encodes CDR1 MGHRA and CDR2 YSYEKL. CDR3 DNA sequence: TGCGCCAGCAGCCCCAGTACAGGGGCGCGAACTGAAGCTTTCTTT. The encoded protein is CASSPSTGARTEAFF.

This sequence joins TRBV11-1 and TRBJ2-3, with a possible D match to TRBD1 (6 bases). The CDR3 runs to 15 residues. Germline CDR1 SGHAT, CDR2 FQDESV (reference sequence). Trimming shortened V by 2 bases and J by 3 bases, and 12 bases separated the two germline ends. DNA of the CDR3: TGTGCCAGCAGCTTATCGGGACACGGGACAGATACGCAGTATTTT. Amino acids: CASSLSGHGTDTQYF. Full variable domain (rest looked up from reference TRBV11-1 and TRBJ2-3): EAEVAQSPRYKITEKSQAVAFWCDPISGHATLYWYRQILGQGPELLVQFQDESVVDDSQLPKDRFSAERLKGVDSTLKIQPAELGDSAMYLCASSLSGHGTDTQYFGPGTRLTVL.

This chain links TRBV14 with TRBJ2-4, with TRBD2 matching over 7 bases. The germline CDR1 and CDR2 sequences are SGHDN and FVKESK. V trimming: 11 bases; J trimming: 2 bases; junction bases outside the gene matches: 6. CDR3 size: 13 residues. The CDR3 reads CALGEGSKNIQYF. In DNA form, the CDR3 reads TGTGCCCTTGGGGAGGGTTCCAAAAACATTCAGTACTTC. Combining the CDR3 with reference TRBV14 and TRBJ2-4 gives the whole variable domain EAGVTQFPSHSVIEKGQTVTLRCDPISGHDNLYWYRRVMGKEIKFLLHFVKESKQDESGMPNNRFLAERTGGTYSTLKVQPAELEDSGVYFCALGEGSKNIQYFGAGTRLSVL.

The V gene is TRBV11-2, the J gene TRBJ1-2; no clear D gene. CDR3 length: 15 amino acids. Trimming cost V 4 bases and J 5 bases, with 17 bases left between them. Germline CDR1 reads SGHAT; CDR2 reads FQNNGV. CDR3 DNA sequence: TGTGCCAGCAGCTCCCTGGCAGAAGTGGCTTATGGCTACACCTTC. This codes for CASSSLAEVAYGYTF.

This chain links TRBV7-9 with TRBJ2-7, with 7 bases that match TRBD1. CDR1 is SEHNR, CDR2 FQNEAQ, per germline (reference sequence). This CDR3 has 15 amino acids. J was trimmed by 5 bases and V by 5 bases; bases with no gene match: 12. This CDR3 is CASSHHLTGMNEQYF. For the CDR3, the DNA is TGTGCCAGCAGCCATCACCTGACAGGGATGAACGAGCAGTACTTC.

The gene calls are TRBV23-1 and TRBJ1-2; no definite D call. TRBV23-1 counts as an open reading frame of uncertain function. The CDR3 has 12 amino acids. V gave up 4 bases and J gave up 6 bases, with 9 bases separating them. The CDR3 loop is CASSPNGHGYTF. The CDR3 DNA reads as TGCGCCAGCAGTCCCAACGGTCATGGCTACACCTTC.

The chain links TRBV9 to TRBJ2-3; 8 bases are shared with TRBD2. V gave up 4 bases and J gave up 0 bases; unmatched junction bases: 4. Germline CDR1 is SGDLS and CDR2 is YYNGEE. The CDR3 spans 15 residues. CDR3 nucleotide sequence: TGTGCCAGCAGCCTACTAGCGGAGAGCACAGATACGCAGTATTTT. It codes for CASSLLAESTDTQYF.

J is TRBJ2-5 and V is TRBV7-2, with 10 bases fitting TRBD2. CDR3 length: 15 residues. The V and J ends lost 5 bases and 1 base, in that order; junction bases with no gene match: 4. The germline gives CDR1 SGHTA, CDR2 FQGNSA. CDR3 DNA sequence: TGTGCCAGCAGCCCTCGGACTAGCGGCCAAGAGACCCAGTACTTC. This encodes CASSPRTSGQETQYF. Looking up the rest from reference TRBV7-2 and TRBJ2-5 gives the full variable domain: GAGVSQSPSNKVTEKGKDVELRCDPISGHTALYWYRQSLGQGLEFLIYFQGNSAPDKSGLPSDRFSAERTGGSVSTLTIQRTQQEDSAVYLCASSPRTSGQETQYFGPGTRLLVL.

Concerning this clone itself: Other nucleotide sequences from this sample produce the same CDR3. The chain uses TRBV5-4 and TRBJ2-2; TRBD2 agrees at 13 bases. This CDR3 contains 19 residues. The junction had 9 bases not matched to a gene; V was cut back by 3 bases and J by 1 base. Germline CDR1 SGHNT, CDR2 YYREEE (reference sequence). CDR3 DNA sequence: TGTGCCAGCAGCTGGGCTACACTAGCGGGGGGGGTGAACACCGGGGAGCTGTTTTTT. This gives the protein CASSWATLAGGVNTGELFF.

Only a few counts were recorded for this clone. The chain couples TRBV5-4 to TRBJ1-1; the match to TRBD1 covers 7 bases. The germline V gene has CDR1 SGHNT and CDR2 YYREEE (reference sequence). There are 15 residues in the CDR3. V shed 4 bases and J 4 bases; nucleotides not matched to a gene: 10. The CDR3 DNA reads as TGTGCCAGCAGCCCCTTGACAGGGTATAGCACTGAAGCTTTCTTT. This encodes CASSPLTGYSTEAFF.

The J gene is TRBJ1-4, the V gene TRBV2; possible D gene TRBD1, 6 bases. Germline assignment: CDR1 SNHLY and CDR2 FYNNEI. V shed 8 bases and J shed 5 bases, with 18 bases lying between them. This CDR3 has 15 residues. This CDR3 reads CASPPAPGVNEKLFF. The CDR3 DNA is TGTGCCAGCCCCCCGGCCCCAGGGGTGAATGAAAAACTGTTTTTT.

The V and J genes are TRBV7-9 and TRBJ1-3; the match to TRBD1 covers 10 bases. The CDR3 is made up of 15 amino acids. With 5 bases clipped from V and 4 bases from J, the junction kept 5 bases outside the gene matches. The germline V gene has CDR1 SEHNR and CDR2 FQNEAQ (reference sequence). DNA of the CDR3: TGTGCCAGCAGCAATCGGACAGGGGGAGGAAACACCATATATTTT. Translating gives CASSNRTGGGNTIYF.

This chain links TRBV4-2 with TRBJ1-3, with a possible D match to TRBD1 (5 bases). Deletions cut 0 bases from V and 0 bases from J, with 12 bases between. Looked up from germline, CDR1 is LGHNA and CDR2 is YNFKEQ. This CDR3 region has 17 residues. The CDR3 DNA is TGTGCCAGCAGCCAAGACTCCCGGGGGAACTCTGGAAACACCATATATTTT. It codes for CASSQDSRGNSGNTIYF.

In this sample, this clone turned up once. The CDR3 loop reads CASTSYGTKHNNEQFF. The CDR3 DNA reads as TGTGCCAGCACTTCTTATGGGACTAAACACAACAATGAGCAGTTCTTC. This chain uses TRBV11-3 with TRBJ2-1, with TRBD2 matching over 7 bases. J lost 5 bases, V lost 7 bases, and 14 bases had no gene match. The CDR3 contains 16 residues. CDR1 is SGHNT, CDR2 YENEEA, per germline.

The chain links TRBV19 to TRBJ1-2, with 7 bases fitting TRBD1. The CDR3 sequence is 15 residues long. Germline V CDR1 and CDR2: LNHDA, SQIVND (reference sequence). The junction had 10 bases not matched to a gene; V was cut back by 5 bases and J by 4 bases. In DNA form, the CDR3 reads TGTGCCAGTAGTCCAGGGACAGCGGAGACCTATGGCTACACCTTC. Its translation: CASSPGTAETYGYTF. Based on the CDR3 plus reference TRBV19 and TRBJ1-2, the full variable domain is DGGITQSPKYLFRKEGQNVTLSCEQNLNHDAMYWYRQDPGQGLRLIYYSQIVNDFQKGDIAEGYSVSREKKESFPLTVTSAQKNPTAFYLCASSPGTAETYGYTFGSGTRLTVV.

This clone is a singleton in its sample. The J gene is TRBJ1-1, the V gene TRBV5-1; a possible D gene is TRBD1 (6 bases). The CDR3 is 14 amino acids. Germline CDR1 and CDR2: SGHRS and YFSETQ. Trimming removed 4 bases from V and 1 base from J, with 11 bases in between. CDR3 sequence reads: CASSPGEGNTEAFF. The DNA for the CDR3 is TGCGCCAGCAGCCCAGGGGAGGGGAACACTGAAGCTTTCTTT. The whole variable domain, filled in from reference TRBV5-1 and TRBJ1-1, reads KAGVTQTPRYLIKTRGQQVTLSCSPISGHRSVSWYQQTPGQGLQFLFEYFSETQRNKGNFPGRFSGRQFSNSRSEMNVSTLELGDSALYLCASSPGEGNTEAFFGQGTRLTVV.

The rearrangement uses TRBV2 and TRBJ1-6; possibly TRBD1 for D (6 bases). Germline CDR1 SNHLY, CDR2 FYNNEI. CDR3 length: 16 amino acids. V was pared by 0 bases and J by 10 bases, with 16 bases between. The CDR3 reads CASSEALRQGNSPLHF. The CDR3 nucleotides read TGTGCCAGCAGTGAAGCGCTTCGGCAGGGGAACTCACCCCTCCACTTT. Complete variable domain (other parts from reference TRBV2 and TRBJ1-6): EPEVTQTPSHQVTQMGQEVILRCVPISNHLYFYWYRQILGQKVEFLVSFYNNEISEKSEIFDDQFSVERPDGSNFTLKIRSTKLEDSAMYFCASSEALRQGNSPLHFGNGTRLTVT.

The chain couples TRBV2 to TRBJ1-1; D gene unclear. CDR3 length: 12 amino acids. V gave up 7 bases and J gave up 2 bases, with 8 bases separating them. The germline V gene encodes CDR1 SNHLY and CDR2 FYNNEI. This CDR3 is CASIPGNTEAFF. DNA of the CDR3: TGTGCCAGCATCCCGGGAAACACTGAAGCTTTCTTT.

This chain joins TRBV5-4 and TRBJ2-7, with 8 bases lining up with TRBD2. The V gene's germline CDR1 is SGHNT and CDR2 YYREEE (reference sequence). Unmatched junction bases numbered 2, after V lost 0 bases and J lost 0 bases. This CDR3 contains 15 residues. DNA for the CDR3: TGTGCCAGCAGCTTGGGACTAGCGAGCTCCTACGAGCAGTACTTC. Protein: CASSLGLASSYEQYF.

The chain employs TRBV18 and TRBJ1-1; D is unresolved. The V gene lost 8 bases and the J gene lost 5 bases, with 9 bases spanning the gap. Germline V gene data show CDR1 as KGHSH and CDR2 as LQKENI. This CDR3 region has 11 residues. CDR3: CASHVRTEAFF. DNA for the CDR3: TGTGCCAGCCACGTTAGAACTGAAGCTTTCTTT. Combining the CDR3 with reference TRBV18 and TRBJ1-1 gives the whole variable domain NAGVMQNPRHLVRRRGQEARLRCSPMKGHSHVYWYRQLPEEGLKFMVYLQKENIIDESGMPKERFSAEFPKEGPSILRIQQVVRGDSAAYFCASHVRTEAFFGQGTRLTVV.

The gene calls are TRBV7-3 and TRBJ2-3; 9 bases are a match to TRBD2. The V segment lost 5 bases and the J segment 6 bases; nucleotides outside the gene matches: 12. Germline V gene data show CDR1 as SGHTA and CDR2 as FQGTGA. This CDR3 is 16 amino acids long. The CDR3 is CASSPRNSGGADTQYF. CDR3 in DNA: TGTGCCAGCAGCCCGCGAAATAGCGGGGGTGCGGATACGCAGTATTTT.

The V call is TRBV7-9, the J call TRBJ2-2; D not certain. V lost 2 bases, J lost 6 bases, and 13 bases lay in between. The CDR3 spans 15 residues. Germline V gives CDR1 SEHNR, CDR2 FQNEAQ (reference sequence). The DNA of the CDR3 is TGTGCCAGCAGCTTAATTCGGTCCGGGTCCGGGGAGCTGTTTTTT. Amino acids: CASSLIRSGSGELFF.